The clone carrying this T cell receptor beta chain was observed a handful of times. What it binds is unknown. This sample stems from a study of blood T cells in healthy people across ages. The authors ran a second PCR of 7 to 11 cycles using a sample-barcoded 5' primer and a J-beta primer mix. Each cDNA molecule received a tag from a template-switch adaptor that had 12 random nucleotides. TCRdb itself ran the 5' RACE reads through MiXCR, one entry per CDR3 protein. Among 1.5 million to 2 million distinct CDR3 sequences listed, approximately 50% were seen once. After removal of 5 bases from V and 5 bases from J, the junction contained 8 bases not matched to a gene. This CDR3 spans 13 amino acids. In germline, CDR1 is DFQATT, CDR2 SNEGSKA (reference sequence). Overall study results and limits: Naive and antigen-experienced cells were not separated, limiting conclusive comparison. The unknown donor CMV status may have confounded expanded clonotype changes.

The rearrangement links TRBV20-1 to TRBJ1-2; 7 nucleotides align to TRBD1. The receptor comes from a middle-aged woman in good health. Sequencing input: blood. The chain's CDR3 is CSADRDSDYGYTF. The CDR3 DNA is TGCAGTGCTGACCGGGACAGCGATTATGGCTACACCTTC.